The text below deals with one T cell receptor beta chain. Original data processing: The assay estimated nucleated cells by amplifying reference gene primers. Method: immunoSEQ multiplex PCR; TCRdb's copy keeps in-frame clones and lacks some. That table is the source of V, J and clone size, and D and trimming were worked out from the DNA. The sample carries 190,000 or so clones, around 90% recorded once. The V end was cut by 3 bases, the J end by 9 bases, with 14 bases between. CDR3 size: 13 residues. This specimen belongs to a study of blood T cell repertoires in COVID-19. At the level of the study: Acute and convalescent COVID-19 specimens originated in the United States, Italy and Spain. The analysed material was cDNA or gDNA that came from T cells, B-cell-depleted T cells, or PBMCs.

The chain combines TRBV12-3 or TRBV12-4 with TRBJ1-2; D possibly corresponds to TRBD1 (6 bases). The TCR comes from a man aged 45-60 years with acute or convalescent COVID-19. The sequenced material came from peripheral blood. The CDR3 DNA reads TGTGCCAGCAGTTTTTTCCCCGGGGACAGCTACACCTTC. It yields the protein CASSFFPGDSYTF.